These 27 T cell receptor beta chains came from one sample sequenced in a study of Graves' ophthalmopathy and Graves' hyperthyroidism. RNA transcripts yielded amplified TCR beta CDR3 regions. Scientists carried out first-round RT-PCR using HTBI primers and then a second-round multiplex PCR. TCRdb passed the multiplex PCR reads through MiXCR, listing each CDR3 protein once. Of 500,000 to 600,000 distinct CDR3 sequences listed, about two fifths are singletons. Sequences were obtained from peripheral blood or thyroid tissue (not recorded which). The source is an adult man with Graves' hyperthyroidism.

Worth noting for this clonotype: A junction end diverges from the germline sequence, so it may reflect a read error. This rearrangement joins TRBV29-1 to TRBJ2-1; maybe TRBD2 (7 bases). The germline V gene encodes CDR1 SQVTM and CDR2 ANQGSEA. CDR3 length: 16 amino acids. CDR3 sequence reads: CNVEDGGGGYYNEQFF. DNA of the CDR3: TGCAACGTTGAAGACGGAGGGGGGGGATACTACAATGAGCAGTTCTTC.

CDR3 residues: CASSPGQFTTDTQYF. CDR3 bases: TGTGCCAGCAGCCCCGGACAGTTCACCACAGATACGCAGTATTTT. This rearrangement joins TRBV7-6 to TRBJ2-3, with D tentatively TRBD1 (6 bases). The CDR3 runs 15 residues. Trimming cost V 5 bases and J 2 bases, with 14 bases left between them. Germline CDR1 and CDR2: SGHVS and FNYEAQ.

The V call is TRBV7-9, the J call TRBJ2-5, with D perhaps matching TRBD1 or TRBD2 (5 bases each). CDR1 SEHNR and CDR2 FQNEAQ come from the germline V gene (reference sequence). Trimming took 0 bases from V and 5 from J, leaving 10 bases between them. This CDR3 is built from 14 residues. The CDR3 DNA reads as TGTGCCAGCAGCTTAGCAGGGACGAGGGAGACCCAGTACTTC. This encodes CASSLAGTRETQYF.

The chain links TRBV5-6 to TRBJ1-1; D possibly corresponds to TRBD1 (6 bases). Trimming pared 3 bases from V and 11 bases from J, leaving 8 bases between. The CDR3 length is 10 residues. The germline V gene has CDR1 SGHDT and CDR2 YYEEEE. In DNA, the CDR3 is TGTGCCAGCAGCTGGGGGCATGCTTTCTTT. Translating it yields CASSWGHAFF.

Many counts were recorded for this clonotype. This chain links TRBV19 with TRBJ1-5; D call uncertain. The CDR3 runs to 13 residues. V was pared by 5 bases and J by 2 bases, with 7 bases between. The V gene's germline CDR1 is LNHDA and CDR2 SQIVND (reference sequence). The CDR3 region is CASSAQGNQPQHF. CDR3 DNA sequence: TGTGCCAGTAGTGCCCAAGGCAATCAGCCCCAGCATTTT.

This chain links TRBV19 with TRBJ2-2, with D uncertain. Between the trimmed V and J ends, which lost 3 bases and 0 bases, there was a span of 5 bases. Germline lookup yields CDR1 LNHDA and CDR2 SQIVND (reference sequence). The CDR3 totals 14 residues. The CDR3 region is CASSIRANTGELFF. CDR3 bases: TGTGCCAGTAGTATCAGAGCGAACACCGGGGAGCTGTTTTTT.

This sequence joins TRBV7-9 and TRBJ2-7, with D unresolved. Matching the DNA end better, TRBJ2-1 makes the J call doubtful. The CDR3 totals 12 residues. Germline V gene data show CDR1 as SEHNR and CDR2 as FQNEAQ (reference sequence). In DNA form, the CDR3 reads TGTGCCAGCAGCTCATTACCCCAGTGGCAGTTCTTC. Residues: CASSSLPQWQFF.

J is TRBJ2-7 and V is TRBV7-9, with 10 bases fitting TRBD2. Germline assignment: CDR1 SEHNR and CDR2 FQNEAQ (reference sequence). This CDR3 is 15 amino acids long. V trimming: 6 bases; J trimming: 5 bases; junction bases outside the gene matches: 10. The CDR3 protein is CASSSTGLASDEQYF. The DNA of the CDR3 is TGTGCCAGCAGTTCCACGGGACTAGCGTCCGACGAGCAGTACTTC.

The chain combines TRBV20-1 with TRBJ2-5; 9 bases align to TRBD1. Germline V lookup: CDR1 DFQATT, CDR2 SNEGSKA (reference sequence). This CDR3 is built from 12 residues. Trimming cost V 2 bases and J 9 bases; bases outside gene matches: 4. CDR3 sequence reads: CSARYGQGSQYF. In nucleotides, the CDR3 is TGCAGTGCTAGATATGGACAGGGGTCCCAGTACTTC.

This clonotype occurred many times. V is TRBV24-1 and J is TRBJ2-7, with TRBD1 matching over 11 bases. V gave up 3 bases and J gave up 2 bases; unmatched junction bases: 5. This CDR3 has 16 residues. CDR1 KGHDR and CDR2 SFDVKD come from the germline V gene. CDR3 bases: TGTGCCACCAGTGATGACGGGACAGGGGGAACCTACGAGCAGTACTTC. Translation gives CATSDDGTGGTYEQYF.

As regards this clonotype: A single base separates this from a much larger clone, so it may be a read error. The chain joins TRBV5-1 to TRBJ1-1; TRBD1 is a possible D gene (6 bases). V gave up 4 bases and J gave up 2 bases, with 15 bases separating them. The CDR3 sequence is 15 residues long. CDR1 is SGHRS, CDR2 YFSETQ, per germline. CDR3 DNA: TGCGCCAGCAGCCCCTCGGGACACGCCAACACTGAAGCTTTCTTT. Protein sequence: CASSPSGHANTEAFF.

This clonotype was recorded at least ten times. The chain has TRBV20-1 and TRBJ1-5; TRBD1 is a possible D gene (6 bases). This CDR3 contains 12 residues. The V end was cut by 4 bases, the J end by 7 bases, with 11 bases between. The V gene's germline CDR1 is DFQATT and CDR2 SNEGSKA (reference sequence). CDR3: CSAKRGAQPQHF. Here the CDR3 DNA reads TGCAGTGCTAAGAGGGGGGCCCAGCCCCAGCATTTT.

The genes are TRBV5-5 and TRBJ1-2; 7 nucleotides align to TRBD1. The CDR3 consists of 13 residues. The junction had 7 bases not matched to a gene; V was cut back by 1 base and J by 10 bases. Germline V gene sequence: CDR1 SGHKS, CDR2 YYEKEE (reference sequence). This CDR3 reads CASSLRQGFNYTF. In DNA form, the CDR3 reads TGTGCCAGCAGCTTGCGACAGGGTTTCAACTACACCTTC.

The rearrangement links TRBV2 to TRBJ1-6; D gene unclear. This CDR3 region has 14 residues. Trimming removed 7 bases from V and 4 bases from J, with 11 bases in between. Germline CDR1 reads SNHLY; CDR2 reads FYNNEI. CDR3 region: CASIPTGYNSPLHF. For the CDR3, the DNA is TGTGCCAGCATCCCGACGGGGTATAATTCACCCCTCCACTTT.

The rearrangement links TRBV2 to TRBJ2-1; 11 nucleotides line up with TRBD2. V lost 6 bases and J lost 7; bases outside the gene matches: 8. In germline, CDR1 is SNHLY, CDR2 FYNNEI. The CDR3 totals 15 residues. CDR3 residues: CASRERSGGANEQFF. CDR3 in DNA: TGTGCCAGCAGGGAGCGTAGCGGGGGGGCAAATGAGCAGTTCTTC.

The CDR3 nucleotides read TGTGCCAGCCAAGACGCAGGGGCCGGGTATGGCTACACCTTC. This gives the protein CASQDAGAGYGYTF. The rearrangement links TRBV25-1 to TRBJ1-2; TRBD1 might be the D (6 bases). Germline CDR1 is MGHDK and CDR2 is SYGVNS. V lost 8 bases and J 5 bases, leaving 18 bases between the germline ends. This CDR3 spans 14 amino acids.

This clonotype was counted many times. The V and J genes are TRBV6-5 and TRBJ1-1; 7 positions agree with TRBD1. There are 15 residues in the CDR3. CDR1 and CDR2 from the germline V gene are MNHEY and SVGAGI. J lost 5 bases, V lost 3 bases, and 9 bases had no gene match. The CDR3 nucleotides are TGTGCCAGCAGTTATCGAGCGCAGGGGGGAACTGAAGCTTTCTTT. Its protein is CASSYRAQGGTEAFF.

This chain links TRBV9 with TRBJ1-6; D is unresolved. This CDR3 comprises 18 residues. The V gene's germline CDR1 is SGDLS and CDR2 YYNGEE. The V gene lost 4 bases and the J gene lost 7 bases, with 24 bases spanning the gap. The CDR3 nucleotides are TGTGCCAGCAGCTCATCAGGCGTGGTGGGATATCCGAATTCACCCCTCCACTTT. This encodes CASSSSGVVGYPNSPLHF.

This clonotype was counted many times. This sequence joins TRBV9 and TRBJ2-2; unclear D gene. The germline V gene encodes CDR1 SGDLS and CDR2 YYNGEE. The CDR3 covers 16 residues. V lost 0 bases and J lost 1, with 10 bases in between. The CDR3, as DNA: TGTGCCAGCAGCGTAGACCCGCAGCAGAACACCGGGGAGCTGTTTTTT. Protein sequence: CASSVDPQQNTGELFF.

This clonotype was found many times. A read error may account for a junction end that differs from germline. The J gene is TRBJ2-2, the V gene TRBV7-9; 13 bases are shared with TRBD2. The germline V gene encodes CDR1 SEHNR and CDR2 FQNEAQ (reference sequence). The CDR3 has 19 residues. The CDR3 region has the DNA TGTGCCAGCAGCCCAACCGGGACTAGCGGGAAGAAGAACGCCGGGGAGCTGTTTTTT. Translated: CASSPTGTSGKKNAGELFF.

This rearrangement joins TRBV2 to TRBJ2-5; TRBD2 aligns across 8 bases. The CDR3 has 16 amino acids. V lost 0 bases to trimming and J lost 5 bases; unmatched junction nucleotides: 8. Germline CDR1 SNHLY, CDR2 FYNNEI. In DNA, the CDR3 is TGTGCCAGCAGTGAAGCGGCAGGAGCGGGAGTGGAGACCCAGTACTTC. Translated, it gives CASSEAAGAGVETQYF.

The chain carries TRBV29-1 and TRBJ2-7, with 8 bases fitting TRBD1. V lost 8 bases to trimming and J lost 3 bases; unmatched junction nucleotides: 12. The V gene's germline CDR1 is SQVTM and CDR2 ANQGSEA. This CDR3 comprises 14 residues. The CDR3 spells CSSKLDRASYEQYF. CDR3 coding DNA: TGCAGCAGTAAATTGGACAGGGCGAGCTACGAGCAGTACTTC.

Comments on this clonotype: Mismatch with germline at one junction end may stem from a read error. This chain links TRBV7-2 with TRBJ1-4; 8 nucleotides line up with TRBD1. Per germline, CDR1 SGHTA and CDR2 FQGNSA. This CDR3 has 16 amino acids. The CDR3 region has the DNA TGTGCCAGCAGCCCAGGGAGGGGCAGGGGGCTTGAAAAACTGCTTTTT. Protein product: CASSPGRGRGLEKLLF.

The V gene is TRBV29-1, the J gene TRBJ2-7; 13 bases agree with TRBD2. The trim removed 3 bases at V and 5 bases at J, leaving 7 bases unmatched. Germline lookup yields CDR1 SQVTM and CDR2 ANQGSEA. This CDR3 has 15 residues. This chain's CDR3 is CSVEGTSGGVNEQYF. CDR3 nucleotides: TGCAGCGTTGAGGGAACTAGCGGGGGGGTGAACGAGCAGTACTTC.

There are many counts of this clonotype. The CDR3 bases are TGTGCCAGTAGTCGTACAGTATCTCAGCCCCAGCATTTT. Protein sequence: CASSRTVSQPQHF. This sequence joins TRBV19 and TRBJ1-5; D is uncertain. V shed 5 bases and J shed 6 bases, with 11 bases lying between them. Germline loops: CDR1 LNHDA, CDR2 SQIVND (reference sequence). The CDR3 covers 13 residues.

The V call is TRBV9, the J call TRBJ2-7; D gene uncertain. Gene TRBJ2-1 matches the end of the DNA better, so the J call may be wrong. Germline V CDR1 and CDR2: SGDLS, YYNGEE. The CDR3 contains 13 residues. The CDR3 protein is CASSTDPRNEQFF. In nucleotides, the CDR3 is TGTGCCAGCAGCACCGACCCCCGCAATGAGCAGTTCTTC.

The chain joins TRBV29-1 to TRBJ1-1; 9 bases fit TRBD1. The V gene end was trimmed by 6 bases and the J gene end by 3 bases; junction bases not matched to a gene: 2. Germline values: CDR1 SQVTM, CDR2 ANQGSEA. The CDR3 consists of 12 residues. The DNA of the CDR3 is TGCAGCGTGACAGGGGGGGACACTGAAGCTTTCTTT. Residues: CSVTGGDTEAFF.